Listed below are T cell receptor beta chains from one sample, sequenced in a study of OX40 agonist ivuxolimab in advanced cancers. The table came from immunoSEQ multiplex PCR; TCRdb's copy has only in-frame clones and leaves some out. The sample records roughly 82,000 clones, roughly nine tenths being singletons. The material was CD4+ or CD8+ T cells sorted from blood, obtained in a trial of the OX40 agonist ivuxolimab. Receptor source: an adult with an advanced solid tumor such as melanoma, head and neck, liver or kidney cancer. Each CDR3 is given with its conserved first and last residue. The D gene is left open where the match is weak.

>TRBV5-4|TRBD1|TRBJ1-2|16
CASSYAGTGGAYGYTF
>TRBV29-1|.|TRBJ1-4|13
CSARVSGNEKLFF
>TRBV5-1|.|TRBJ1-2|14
CASSPGHSSYGYTF
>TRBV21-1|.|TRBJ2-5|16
CASSTRGQGGQETQYF
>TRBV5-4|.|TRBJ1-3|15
CASSPGGLSGNTIYF
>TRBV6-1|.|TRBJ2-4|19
CASSERSLTNGVAKNIQYF
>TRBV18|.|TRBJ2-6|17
CASSPNIPITGANVLTF
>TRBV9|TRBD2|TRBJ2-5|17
CASSVPGGLSGRETQYF
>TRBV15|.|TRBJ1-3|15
CATSPRGGAGNTIYF
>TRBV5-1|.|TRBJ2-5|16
CASSLAGTPPQETQYF
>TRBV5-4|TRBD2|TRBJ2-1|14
CASSWSGGVNEQFF
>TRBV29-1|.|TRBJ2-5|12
CSVGLDQETQYF
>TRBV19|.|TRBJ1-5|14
CASSIVGGEQPQHF
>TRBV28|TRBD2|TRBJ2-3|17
CASSWGLAGDIPDTQYF
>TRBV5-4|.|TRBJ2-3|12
CASSRATDTQYF
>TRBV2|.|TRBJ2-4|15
CASSGGPGAKNIQYF
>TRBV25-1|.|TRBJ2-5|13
CASPDRNQETQYF
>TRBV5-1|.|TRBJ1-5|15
CASSFVSGSNQPQHF
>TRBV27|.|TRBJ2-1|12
CASSFRGNEQFF
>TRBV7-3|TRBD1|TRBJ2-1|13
CASSRTGRNEQFF
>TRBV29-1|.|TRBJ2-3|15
CSVVLAGPSTDTQYF
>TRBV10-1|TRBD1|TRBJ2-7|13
CASSERDRGKQYF
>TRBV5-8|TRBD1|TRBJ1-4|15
CASSLGQGYGEKLFF
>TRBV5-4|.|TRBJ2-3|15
CASSPTLYSTDTQYF
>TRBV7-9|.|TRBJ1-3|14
CASSPTGSGNTIYF
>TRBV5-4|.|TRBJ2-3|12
CASTSGTDTQYF
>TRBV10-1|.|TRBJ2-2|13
CAVGRGTTGELFF
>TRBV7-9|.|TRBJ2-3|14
CASSRTSRTDTQYF
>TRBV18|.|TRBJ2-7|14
CASSPRYSSYEQYF
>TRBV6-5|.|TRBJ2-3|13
CASSPVRTDTQYF
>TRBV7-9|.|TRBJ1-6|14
CASSSRTDNSPLHF
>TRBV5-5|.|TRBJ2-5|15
CASSLEGGPQETQYF
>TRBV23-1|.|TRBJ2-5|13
CASSQPRELEQYF
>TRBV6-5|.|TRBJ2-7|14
CASSAARASYEQYF
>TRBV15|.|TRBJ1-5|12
CATSRDGQPQHF
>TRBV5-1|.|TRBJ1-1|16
CASSLVRGNMNTEAFF
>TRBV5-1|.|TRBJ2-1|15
CASSAGASSYNEQFF
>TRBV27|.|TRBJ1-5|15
CASRSGVPSNQPQHF
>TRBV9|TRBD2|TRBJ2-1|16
CASSLIAGEYYNEQFF
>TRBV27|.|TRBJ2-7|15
CASSSKRGGSYEQYF
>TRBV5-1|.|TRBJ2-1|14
CASGFGTLYNEQFF